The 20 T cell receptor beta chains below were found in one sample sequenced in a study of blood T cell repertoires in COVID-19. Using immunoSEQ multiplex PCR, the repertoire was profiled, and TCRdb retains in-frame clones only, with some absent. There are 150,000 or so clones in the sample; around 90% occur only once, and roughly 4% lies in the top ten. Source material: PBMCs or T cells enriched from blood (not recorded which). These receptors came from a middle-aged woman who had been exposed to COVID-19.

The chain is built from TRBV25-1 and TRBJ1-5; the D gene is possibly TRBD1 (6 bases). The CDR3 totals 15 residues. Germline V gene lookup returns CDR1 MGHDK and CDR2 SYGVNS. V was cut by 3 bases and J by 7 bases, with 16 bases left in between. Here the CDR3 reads CASSDSRGTDQPQHF. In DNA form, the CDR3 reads TGTGCCAGCAGTGATTCAAGGGGGACGGACCAGCCCCAGCATTTT.

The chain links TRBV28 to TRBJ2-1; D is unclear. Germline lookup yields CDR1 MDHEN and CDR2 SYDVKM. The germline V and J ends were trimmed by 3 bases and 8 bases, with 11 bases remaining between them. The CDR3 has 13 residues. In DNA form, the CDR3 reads TGTGCCAGCAGTTTTTTGGGTCGGGATGAGCAGTTCTTC. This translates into CASSFLGRDEQFF.

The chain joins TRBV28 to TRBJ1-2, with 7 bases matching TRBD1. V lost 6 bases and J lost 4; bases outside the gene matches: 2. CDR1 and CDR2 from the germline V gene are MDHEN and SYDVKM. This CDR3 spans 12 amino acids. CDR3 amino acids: CASRRQGYGYTF. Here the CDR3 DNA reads TGTGCCAGCAGACGACAGGGCTATGGCTACACCTTC.

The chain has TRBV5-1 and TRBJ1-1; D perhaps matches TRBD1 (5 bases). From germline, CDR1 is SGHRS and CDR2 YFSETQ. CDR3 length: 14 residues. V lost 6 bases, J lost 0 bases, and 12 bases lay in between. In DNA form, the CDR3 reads TGCGCCAGCAAATTCGACAGCGTGAACACTGAAGCTTTCTTT. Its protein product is CASKFDSVNTEAFF.

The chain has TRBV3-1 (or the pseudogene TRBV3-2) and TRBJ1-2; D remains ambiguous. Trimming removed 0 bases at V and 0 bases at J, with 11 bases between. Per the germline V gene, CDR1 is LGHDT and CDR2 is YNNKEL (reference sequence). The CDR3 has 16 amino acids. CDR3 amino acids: CASSQDVAASNYGYTF. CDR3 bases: TGTGCCAGCAGCCAAGATGTAGCAGCTTCTAACTATGGCTACACCTTC.

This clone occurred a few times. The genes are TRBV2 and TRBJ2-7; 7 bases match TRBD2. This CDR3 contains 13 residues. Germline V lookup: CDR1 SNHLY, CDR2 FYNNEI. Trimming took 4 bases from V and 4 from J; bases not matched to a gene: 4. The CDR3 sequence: CASSGELAYEQYF. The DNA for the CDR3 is TGTGCCAGCAGTGGGGAACTAGCGTACGAGCAGTACTTC.

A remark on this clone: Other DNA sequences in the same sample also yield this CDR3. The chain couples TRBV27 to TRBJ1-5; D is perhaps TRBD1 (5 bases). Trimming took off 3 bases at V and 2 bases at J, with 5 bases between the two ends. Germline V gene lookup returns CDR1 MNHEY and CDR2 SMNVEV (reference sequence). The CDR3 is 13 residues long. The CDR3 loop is CASSFRGNQPQHF. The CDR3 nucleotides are TGTGCCAGCAGTTTCAGGGGCAATCAGCCCCAGCATTTT.

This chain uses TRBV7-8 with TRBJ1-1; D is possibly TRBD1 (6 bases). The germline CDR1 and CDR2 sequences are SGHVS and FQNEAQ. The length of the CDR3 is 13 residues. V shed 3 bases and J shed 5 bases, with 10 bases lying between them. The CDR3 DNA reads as TGTGCCAGCAGCTTTACAGGGTGGACTGAAGCTTTCTTT. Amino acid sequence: CASSFTGWTEAFF.

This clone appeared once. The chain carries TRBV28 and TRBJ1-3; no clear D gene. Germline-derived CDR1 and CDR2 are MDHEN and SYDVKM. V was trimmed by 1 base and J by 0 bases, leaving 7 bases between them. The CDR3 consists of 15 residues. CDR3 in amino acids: CASSLYPGSGNTIYF. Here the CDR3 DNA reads TGTGCCAGCAGTTTATATCCCGGCTCTGGAAACACCATATATTTT.

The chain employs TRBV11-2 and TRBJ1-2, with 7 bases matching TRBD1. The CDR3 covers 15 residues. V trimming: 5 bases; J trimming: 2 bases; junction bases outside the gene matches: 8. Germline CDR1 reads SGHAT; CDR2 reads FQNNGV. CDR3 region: CASSMQGGLNYGYTF. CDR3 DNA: TGTGCCAGCAGCATGCAAGGGGGCCTCAACTATGGCTACACCTTC.

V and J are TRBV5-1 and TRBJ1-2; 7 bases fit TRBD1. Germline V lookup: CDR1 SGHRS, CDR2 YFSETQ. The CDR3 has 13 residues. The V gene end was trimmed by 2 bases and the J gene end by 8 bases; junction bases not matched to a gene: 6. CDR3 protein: CASSLDRASGYTF. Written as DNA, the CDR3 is TGCGCCAGCAGCTTAGACAGGGCCAGCGGCTACACCTTC.

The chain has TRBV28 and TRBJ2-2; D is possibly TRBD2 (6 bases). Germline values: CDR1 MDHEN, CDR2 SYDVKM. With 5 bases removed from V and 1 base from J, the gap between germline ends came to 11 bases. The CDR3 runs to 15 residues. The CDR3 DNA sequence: TGTGCCAGCAGTGTGGGAGGAGTGAACACCGGGGAGCTGTTTTTT. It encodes CASSVGGVNTGELFF.

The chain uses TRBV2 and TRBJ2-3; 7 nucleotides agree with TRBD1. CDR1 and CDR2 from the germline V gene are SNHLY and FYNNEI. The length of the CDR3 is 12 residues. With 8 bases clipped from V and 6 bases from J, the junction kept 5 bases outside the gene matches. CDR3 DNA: TGTGCCAGCCACAGGGGCTCCGATACGCAGTATTTT. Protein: CASHRGSDTQYF.

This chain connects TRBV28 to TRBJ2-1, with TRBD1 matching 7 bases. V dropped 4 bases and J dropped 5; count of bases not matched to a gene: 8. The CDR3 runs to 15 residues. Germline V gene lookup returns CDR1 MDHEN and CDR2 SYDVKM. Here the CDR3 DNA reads TGTGCCAGCAGTTCACCCCGGACAGGCCACAATGAGCAGTTCTTC. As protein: CASSSPRTGHNEQFF.

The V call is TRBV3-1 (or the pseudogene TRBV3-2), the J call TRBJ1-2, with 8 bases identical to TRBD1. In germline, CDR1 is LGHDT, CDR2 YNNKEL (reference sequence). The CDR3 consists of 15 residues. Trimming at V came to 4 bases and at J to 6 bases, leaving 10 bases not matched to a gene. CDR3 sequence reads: CASSPGTGVGNGYTF. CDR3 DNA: TGTGCCAGCAGCCCCGGGACAGGCGTCGGAAATGGCTACACCTTC.

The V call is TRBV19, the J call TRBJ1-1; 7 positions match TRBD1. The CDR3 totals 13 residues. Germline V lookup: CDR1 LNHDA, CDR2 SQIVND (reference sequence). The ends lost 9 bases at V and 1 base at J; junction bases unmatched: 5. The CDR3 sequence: CASSGQKNTEAFF. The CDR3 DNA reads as TGTGCCAGCTCGGGACAGAAGAACACTGAAGCTTTCTTT.

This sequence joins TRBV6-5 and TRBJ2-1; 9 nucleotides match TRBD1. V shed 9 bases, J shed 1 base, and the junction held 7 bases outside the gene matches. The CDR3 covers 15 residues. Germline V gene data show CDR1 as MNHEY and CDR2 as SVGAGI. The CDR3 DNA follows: TGTGCCAGTACCCCTGGGACAGGGTCCTACAATGAGCAGTTCTTC. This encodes CASTPGTGSYNEQFF.

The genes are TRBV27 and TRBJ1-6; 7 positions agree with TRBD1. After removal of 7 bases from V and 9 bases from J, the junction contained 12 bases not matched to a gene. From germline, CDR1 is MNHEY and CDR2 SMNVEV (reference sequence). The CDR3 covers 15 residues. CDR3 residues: CASKRGDRDASPLHF. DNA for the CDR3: TGTGCCAGCAAGAGAGGCGACAGGGACGCTTCACCCCTCCACTTT.

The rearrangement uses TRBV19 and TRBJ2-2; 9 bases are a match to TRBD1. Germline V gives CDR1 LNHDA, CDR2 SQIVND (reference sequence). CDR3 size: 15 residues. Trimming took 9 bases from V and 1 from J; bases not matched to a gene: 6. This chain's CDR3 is CASHRQGGNTGELFF. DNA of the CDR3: TGTGCCAGCCATCGACAGGGGGGGAACACCGGGGAGCTGTTTTTT.

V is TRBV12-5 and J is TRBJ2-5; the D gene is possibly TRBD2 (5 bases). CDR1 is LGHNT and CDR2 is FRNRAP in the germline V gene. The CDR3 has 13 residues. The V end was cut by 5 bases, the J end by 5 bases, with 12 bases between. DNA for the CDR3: TGTGCTAGTGGTACCGGACTCCGGGAGACCCAGTACTTC. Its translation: CASGTGLRETQYF.